These T cell receptor beta chains were read from a single sample in a study of beta chain features in type 1 diabetes. Repertoires were generated with immunoSEQ multiplex PCR, while TCRdb's copy carries only in-frame clones and drops some. The sample records roughly 150,000 clones, approximately 10% being singletons. The sequenced material came from central memory CD4+ T cells from blood. The receptors shown here come from a man aged 18 to 29 in good health. Both conserved end residues are part of each CDR3. Each record gives: CDR3 length, J gene, D gene, clone size, V gene, CDR3 protein, CDR3 DNA. D genes are given only for firm matches. Some rows have no size entry. The others give once, few or many, or a class for an expanded clone.

len: 12
j_gene: TRBJ2-7
d_gene: TRBD1
abundance: once
v_gene: TRBV29-1
CDR3aa: CSGGQGAYEQYF
CDR3nt: TGCAGCGGAGGACAGGGGGCCTACGAGCAGTACTTC

len: 16
j_gene: TRBJ1-1
d_gene: TRBD1
abundance: few
v_gene: TRBV18
CDR3aa: CASSAAQGLANTEAFF
CDR3nt: TGTGCCAGCTCCGCAGCACAGGGGCTCGCGAACACTGAAGCTTTCTTT

len: 13
j_gene: TRBJ2-7
d_gene: TRBD1
abundance: -
v_gene: TRBV5-1
CDR3aa: CASSTDRGYEQYF
CDR3nt: TGCGCCAGCAGCACGGACAGGGGGTACGAGCAGTACTTC

len: 16
j_gene: TRBJ1-1
d_gene: TRBD1
abundance: -
v_gene: TRBV19
CDR3aa: CASSSPTGAMNTEAFF
CDR3nt: TGTGCCAGTAGTAGTCCGACAGGGGCCATGAACACTGAAGCTTTCTTT

len: 14
j_gene: TRBJ2-1
d_gene: TRBD2
abundance: few
v_gene: TRBV4-3
CDR3aa: CASSQVQAGSEQFF
CDR3nt: TGCGCCAGCAGCCAAGTGCAAGCGGGGAGTGAGCAGTTCTTC

len: 12
j_gene: TRBJ2-3
d_gene: -
abundance: few
v_gene: TRBV7-2
CDR3aa: CASSSYTDTQYF
CDR3nt: TGTGCCAGCAGTTCCTACACAGATACGCAGTATTTT

len: 13
j_gene: TRBJ1-1
d_gene: -
abundance: few
v_gene: TRBV7-3
CDR3aa: CASSLTGDTEAFF
CDR3nt: TGTGCCAGCAGCTTAACAGGAGACACTGAAGCTTTCTTT

len: 12
j_gene: TRBJ1-5
d_gene: -
abundance: -
v_gene: TRBV2
CDR3aa: CASRDSNQPQHF
CDR3nt: TGTGCCAGCAGAGATAGCAATCAGCCCCAGCATTTT

len: 14
j_gene: TRBJ2-1
d_gene: -
abundance: -
v_gene: TRBV5-6
CDR3aa: CASSLEGIRVEQFF
CDR3nt: TGTGCCAGCAGCTTAGAAGGGATTAGGGTCGAGCAGTTCTTC

len: 13
j_gene: TRBJ2-7
d_gene: -
abundance: few
v_gene: TRBV5-6
CDR3aa: CASSSDFTYEQYF
CDR3nt: TGTGCCAGCAGCTCCGACTTCACCTACGAGCAGTACTTC

len: 14
j_gene: TRBJ2-1
d_gene: -
abundance: few
v_gene: TRBV5-4
CDR3aa: CASSLVAAGNEQFF
CDR3nt: TGTGCCAGCAGCTTGGTGGCGGCTGGCAATGAGCAGTTCTTC

len: 14
j_gene: TRBJ2-4
d_gene: -
abundance: few
v_gene: TRBV4-2
CDR3aa: CASSQKDRQNIQYF
CDR3nt: TGTGCCAGCAGCCAAAAGGACAGACAAAACATTCAGTACTTC

len: 15
j_gene: TRBJ2-1
d_gene: TRBD2
abundance: -
v_gene: TRBV7-3
CDR3aa: CASSSYSGSYNEQFF
CDR3nt: TGTGCCAGCAGCTCCTATAGCGGGAGCTACAATGAGCAGTTCTTC

len: 12
j_gene: TRBJ2-3
d_gene: -
abundance: many
v_gene: TRBV7-2
CDR3aa: CASSRPIDTQYF
CDR3nt: TGTGCCAGCAGCCGACCGATTGATACGCAGTATTTT

len: 14
j_gene: TRBJ1-4
d_gene: TRBD1
abundance: few
v_gene: TRBV2
CDR3aa: CASHERDRDEKLFF
CDR3nt: TGTGCCAGCCATGAACGGGACAGGGATGAAAAACTGTTTTTT

len: 15
j_gene: TRBJ1-2
d_gene: TRBD1
abundance: many
v_gene: TRBV7-3
CDR3aa: CASSPAAGGNYGYTF
CDR3nt: TGTGCCAGCAGCCCTGCGGCAGGGGGAAACTATGGCTACACCTTC

len: 12
j_gene: TRBJ2-5
d_gene: -
abundance: few
v_gene: TRBV18
CDR3aa: CASSPSQETQYF
CDR3nt: TGTGCCAGCTCACCATCCCAGGAGACCCAGTACTTC

len: 14
j_gene: TRBJ1-5
d_gene: -
abundance: -
v_gene: TRBV18
CDR3aa: CASSPQVSNQPQHF
CDR3nt: TGTGCCAGCTCACCACAGGTGAGCAATCAGCCCCAGCATTTT

len: 15
j_gene: TRBJ2-7
d_gene: TRBD1
abundance: -
v_gene: TRBV2
CDR3aa: CASIVQDRGVYEQYF
CDR3nt: TGTGCCAGCATCGTCCAGGACAGGGGTGTCTACGAGCAGTACTTC

len: 15
j_gene: TRBJ2-4
d_gene: -
abundance: few
v_gene: TRBV28
CDR3aa: CASSPGGGAKNIQYF
CDR3nt: TGTGCCAGCAGTCCCGGGGGCGGGGCCAAAAACATTCAGTACTTC

len: 12
j_gene: TRBJ1-1
d_gene: -
abundance: -
v_gene: TRBV6-1
CDR3aa: CASSGDGPEAFF
CDR3nt: TGTGCCAGCAGTGGAGACGGTCCTGAAGCTTTCTTT

len: 14
j_gene: TRBJ2-2
d_gene: -
abundance: -
v_gene: TRBV7-2
CDR3aa: CASSPDWGPGELFF
CDR3nt: TGTGCCAGCAGCCCCGACTGGGGTCCCGGGGAGCTGTTTTTT

len: 12
j_gene: TRBJ2-4
d_gene: -
abundance: -
v_gene: TRBV5-1
CDR3aa: CASSLSGGIQYF
CDR3nt: TGCGCCAGCAGCTTGAGTGGTGGCATTCAGTACTTC

len: 16
j_gene: TRBJ1-3
d_gene: TRBD1
abundance: few
v_gene: TRBV5-1
CDR3aa: CASSRTGGSSGNTIYF
CDR3nt: TGCGCCAGCAGTCGGACAGGGGGTTCCTCTGGAAACACCATATATTTT

len: 11
j_gene: TRBJ1-2
d_gene: TRBD1
abundance: many
v_gene: TRBV29-1
CDR3aa: CSVGRDRENTF
CDR3nt: TGCAGCGTTGGCCGGGACAGGGAAAACACCTTC

len: 14
j_gene: TRBJ1-6
d_gene: -
abundance: few
v_gene: TRBV18
CDR3aa: CASSPPASASPLHF
CDR3nt: TGTGCCAGCTCACCACCCGCAAGTGCCTCACCCCTCCACTTT

len: 14
j_gene: TRBJ1-3
d_gene: -
abundance: few
v_gene: TRBV25-1
CDR3aa: CASGDRPSGNTIYF
CDR3nt: TGTGCCAGCGGTGACAGGCCCTCTGGAAACACCATATATTTT

len: 15
j_gene: TRBJ2-3
d_gene: -
abundance: many
v_gene: TRBV7-9
CDR3aa: CASSYQRGRTDTQYF
CDR3nt: TGTGCCAGCAGCTACCAACGGGGGAGAACAGATACGCAGTATTTT

len: 14
j_gene: TRBJ1-1
d_gene: TRBD1
abundance: few
v_gene: TRBV25-1
CDR3aa: CASSEPGTGTEAFF
CDR3nt: TGTGCCAGCAGTGAGCCCGGGACAGGTACTGAAGCTTTCTTT

len: 15
j_gene: TRBJ2-1
d_gene: -
abundance: many
v_gene: TRBV4-2
CDR3aa: CASSQDWAAYNEQFF
CDR3nt: TGTGCCAGCAGCCAAGATTGGGCGGCCTACAATGAGCAGTTCTTC

len: 12
j_gene: TRBJ1-2
d_gene: -
abundance: -
v_gene: TRBV7-5
CDR3aa: CASSYGLYGYTF
CDR3nt: TGTGCCAGCAGCTACGGACTCTATGGCTACACCTTC

len: 13
j_gene: TRBJ2-5
d_gene: -
abundance: -
v_gene: TRBV6-6
CDR3aa: CASRTGPQETQYF
CDR3nt: TGTGCCAGCAGAACCGGGCCCCAAGAGACCCAGTACTTC

len: 14
j_gene: TRBJ1-1
d_gene: -
abundance: many
v_gene: TRBV6-1
CDR3aa: CASSEVNMNTEAFF
CDR3nt: TGTGCCAGCAGTGAAGTCAACATGAACACTGAAGCTTTCTTT

len: 15
j_gene: TRBJ2-3
d_gene: TRBD2
abundance: many
v_gene: TRBV9
CDR3aa: CASSARAGRTDTQYF
CDR3nt: TGTGCCAGCAGCGCCCGAGCGGGGCGCACAGATACGCAGTATTTT

len: 15
j_gene: TRBJ2-7
d_gene: -
abundance: -
v_gene: TRBV4-3
CDR3aa: CASSQDLPLSYEQYF
CDR3nt: TGCGCCAGCAGCCAAGATCTGCCTCTATCCTACGAGCAGTACTTC

len: 13
j_gene: TRBJ2-7
d_gene: TRBD2
abundance: few
v_gene: TRBV29-1
CDR3aa: CSANGLADFEQYF
CDR3nt: TGCAGCGCCAACGGACTAGCTGACTTCGAGCAGTACTTC

len: 16
j_gene: TRBJ2-7
d_gene: -
abundance: -
v_gene: TRBV6-6
CDR3aa: CASSQLGTSVSYEQYF
CDR3nt: TGTGCCAGCTCTCAACTGGGGACATCCGTCTCCTACGAGCAGTACTTC

len: 15
j_gene: TRBJ1-5
d_gene: TRBD1
abundance: -
v_gene: TRBV7-2
CDR3aa: CASSQTGVDNQPQHF
CDR3nt: TGTGCCAGCAGCCAGACAGGGGTGGACAATCAGCCCCAGCATTTT

len: 17
j_gene: TRBJ2-1
d_gene: TRBD2
abundance: -
v_gene: TRBV4-3
CDR3aa: CASSQEWGGSPLNEQFF
CDR3nt: TGCGCCAGCAGCCAAGAGTGGGGCGGGAGCCCCCTCAATGAGCAGTTCTTC

len: 13
j_gene: TRBJ1-2
d_gene: TRBD1
abundance: -
v_gene: TRBV9
CDR3aa: CASSGQGNYGYTF
CDR3nt: TGTGCCAGCAGCGGACAGGGAAACTATGGCTACACCTTC